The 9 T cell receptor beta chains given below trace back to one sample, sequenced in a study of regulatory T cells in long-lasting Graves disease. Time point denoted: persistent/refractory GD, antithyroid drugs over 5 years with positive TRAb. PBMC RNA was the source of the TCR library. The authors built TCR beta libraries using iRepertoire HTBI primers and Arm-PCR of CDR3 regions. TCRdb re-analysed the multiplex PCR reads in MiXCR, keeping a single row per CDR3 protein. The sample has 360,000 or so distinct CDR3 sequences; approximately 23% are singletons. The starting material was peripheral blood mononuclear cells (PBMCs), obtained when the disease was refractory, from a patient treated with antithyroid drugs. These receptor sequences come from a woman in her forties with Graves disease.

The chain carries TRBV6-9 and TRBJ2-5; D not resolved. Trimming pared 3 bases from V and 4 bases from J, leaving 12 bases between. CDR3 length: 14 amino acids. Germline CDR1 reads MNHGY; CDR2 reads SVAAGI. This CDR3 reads CASSYSGSPETQYF. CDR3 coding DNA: TGTGCCAGCAGTTACTCTGGTAGCCCAGAGACCCAGTACTTC.

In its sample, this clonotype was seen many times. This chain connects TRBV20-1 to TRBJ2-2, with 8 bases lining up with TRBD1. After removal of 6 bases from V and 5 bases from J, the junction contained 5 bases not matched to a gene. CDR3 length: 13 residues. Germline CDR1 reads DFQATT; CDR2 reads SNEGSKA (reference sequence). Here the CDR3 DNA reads TGCAGTGCGGTGTACAGGGGGACCGGGGAGCTGTTTTTT. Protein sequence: CSAVYRGTGELFF.

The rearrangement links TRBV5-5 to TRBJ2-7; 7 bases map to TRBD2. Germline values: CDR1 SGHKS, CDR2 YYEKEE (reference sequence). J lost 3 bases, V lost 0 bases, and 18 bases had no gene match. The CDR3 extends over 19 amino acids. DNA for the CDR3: TGTGCCAGCAGCTTGGCACAGACTAGTAGAGCGGGAAGGTTCTACGAGCAGTACTTC. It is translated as CASSLAQTSRAGRFYEQYF.

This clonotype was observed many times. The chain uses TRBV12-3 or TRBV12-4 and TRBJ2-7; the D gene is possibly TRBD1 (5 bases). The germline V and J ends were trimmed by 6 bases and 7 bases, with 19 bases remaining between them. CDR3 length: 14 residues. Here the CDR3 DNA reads TGTGCCAGCAGCTCTTGGGTAGGGGTCGATGAGCAGTACTTC. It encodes CASSSWVGVDEQYF.

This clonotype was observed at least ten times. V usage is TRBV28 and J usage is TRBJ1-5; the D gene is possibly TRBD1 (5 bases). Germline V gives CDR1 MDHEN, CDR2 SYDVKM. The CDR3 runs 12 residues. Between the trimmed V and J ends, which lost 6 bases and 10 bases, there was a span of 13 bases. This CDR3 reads CASRAMGVPQHF. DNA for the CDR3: TGTGCCAGCAGGGCTATGGGGGTACCCCAGCATTTT.

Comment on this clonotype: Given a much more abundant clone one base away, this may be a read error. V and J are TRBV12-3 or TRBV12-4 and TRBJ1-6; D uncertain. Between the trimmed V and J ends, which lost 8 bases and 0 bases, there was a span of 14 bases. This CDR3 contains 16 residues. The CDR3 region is CASGPLQSSYNSPLHF. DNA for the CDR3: TGTGCCAGCGGCCCGCTCCAAAGCTCCTATAATTCACCCCTCCACTTT.

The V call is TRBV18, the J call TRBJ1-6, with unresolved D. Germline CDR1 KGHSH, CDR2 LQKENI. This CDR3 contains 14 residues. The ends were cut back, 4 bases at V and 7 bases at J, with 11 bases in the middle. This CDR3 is CASSQAARNSPLHF. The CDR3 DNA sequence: TGTGCCAGCTCACAGGCAGCTCGGAATTCACCCCTCCACTTT.

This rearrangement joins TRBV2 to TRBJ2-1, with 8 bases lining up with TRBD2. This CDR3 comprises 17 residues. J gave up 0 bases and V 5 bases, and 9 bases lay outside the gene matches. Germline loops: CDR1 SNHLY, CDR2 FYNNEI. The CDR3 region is CASSTRLARSSYNEQFF. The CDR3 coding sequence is TGTGCCAGCAGTACCCGACTAGCGCGGAGCTCCTACAATGAGCAGTTCTTC.

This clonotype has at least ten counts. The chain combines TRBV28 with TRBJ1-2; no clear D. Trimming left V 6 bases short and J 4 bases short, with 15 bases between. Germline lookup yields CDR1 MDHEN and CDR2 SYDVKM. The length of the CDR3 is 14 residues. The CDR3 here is CASREKRVLYGYTF. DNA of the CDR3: TGTGCCAGCAGAGAAAAGAGGGTCCTCTATGGCTACACCTTC.